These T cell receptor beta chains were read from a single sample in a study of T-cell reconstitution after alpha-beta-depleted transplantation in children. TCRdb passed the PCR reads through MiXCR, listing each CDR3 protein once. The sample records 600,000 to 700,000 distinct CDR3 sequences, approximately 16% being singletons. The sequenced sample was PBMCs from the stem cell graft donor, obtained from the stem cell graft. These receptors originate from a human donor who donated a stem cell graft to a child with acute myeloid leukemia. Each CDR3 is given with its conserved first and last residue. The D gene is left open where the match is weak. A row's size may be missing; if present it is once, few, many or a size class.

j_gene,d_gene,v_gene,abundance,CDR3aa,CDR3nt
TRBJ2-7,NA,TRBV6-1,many,CASSRQISYEQYF,TGTGCCAGCAGTCGACAGATTTCCTACGAGCAGTACTTC
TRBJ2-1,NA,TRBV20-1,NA,CSARAPGVSYNEQFF,TGCAGTGCCAGAGCCCCGGGGGTCTCCTACAATGAGCAGTTCTTC
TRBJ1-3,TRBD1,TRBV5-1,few,CASSIQGVGDTIYF,TGCGCCAGCAGCATACAGGGGGTTGGAGACACCATATATTTT
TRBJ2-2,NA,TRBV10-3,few,CAIQSSSSGELFF,TGTGCCATCCAGTCTAGCAGTTCGGGGGAGCTGTTTTTT
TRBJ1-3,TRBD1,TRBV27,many,CASSWDRGRNTIYF,TGTGCCAGCAGTTGGGACAGGGGAAGAAACACCATATATTTT
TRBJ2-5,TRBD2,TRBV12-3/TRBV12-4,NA,CASGLAGAPYQETQYF,TGTGCCAGCGGACTAGCGGGGGCACCGTACCAAGAGACCCAGTACTTC
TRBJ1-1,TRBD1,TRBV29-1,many,CSVGIRQGAEAFF,TGCAGCGTTGGGATCAGACAGGGGGCTGAAGCTTTCTTT
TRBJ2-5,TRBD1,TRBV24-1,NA,CATSDDRVTETQYF,TGTGCCACCAGTGATGACAGGGTGACGGAGACCCAGTACTTC
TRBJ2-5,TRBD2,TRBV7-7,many,CASSPTSLSKETQYF,TGTGCCAGCAGCCCGACTAGCCTCTCGAAAGAGACCCAGTACTTC
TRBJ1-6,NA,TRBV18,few,CASTSPGLHRNSPLHF,TGTGCCAGCACATCCCCCGGCCTGCACCGGAATTCACCCCTCCACTTT
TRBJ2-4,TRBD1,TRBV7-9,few,CASSPSTGTYF,TGTGCCAGCAGCCCCTCGACAGGGACGTACTTC
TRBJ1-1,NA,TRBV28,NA,CASRPPFGATEAFF,TGTGCCAGCAGGCCACCGTTTGGGGCTACTGAAGCTTTCTTT
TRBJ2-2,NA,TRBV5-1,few,CASRSGGSTGELFF,TGCGCCAGCAGGTCGGGGGGCAGCACCGGGGAGCTGTTTTTT
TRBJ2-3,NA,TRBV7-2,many,CASSLIRPSTDTQYF,TGTGCCAGCAGCTTGATAAGGCCGAGCACAGATACGCAGTATTTT
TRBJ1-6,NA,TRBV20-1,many,CSARNISSYNSPLHF,TGCAGTGCTAGGAACATCTCCTCCTATAATTCACCCCTCCACTTT
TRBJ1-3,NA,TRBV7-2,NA,CASSSPGVSGNTIYF,TGTGCCAGCAGCTCACCGGGGGTGTCTGGAAACACCATATATTTT
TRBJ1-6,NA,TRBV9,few,CASSVGETNSPLHF,TGTGCCAGCAGCGTAGGAGAGACTAATTCACCCCTCCACTTT